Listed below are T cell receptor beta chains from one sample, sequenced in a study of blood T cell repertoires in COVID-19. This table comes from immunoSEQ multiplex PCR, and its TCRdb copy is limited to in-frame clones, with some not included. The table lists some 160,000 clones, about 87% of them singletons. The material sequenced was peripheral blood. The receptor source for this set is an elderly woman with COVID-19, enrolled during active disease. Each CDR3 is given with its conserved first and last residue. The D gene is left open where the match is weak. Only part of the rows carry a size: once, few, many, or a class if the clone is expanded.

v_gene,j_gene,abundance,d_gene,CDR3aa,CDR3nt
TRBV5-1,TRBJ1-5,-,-,CASTLTSVNNQPQHF,TGCGCCAGCACCCTTACGTCGGTTAACAATCAGCCCCAGCATTTT
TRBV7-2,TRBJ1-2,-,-,CASSLLDSYNYGYTF,TGTGCCAGCAGCTTACTGGACAGCTATAACTATGGCTACACCTTC
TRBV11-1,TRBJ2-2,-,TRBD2,CASSRTSGRRSGELFF,TGTGCCAGCAGCCGGACTAGCGGGAGGCGGAGCGGGGAGCTGTTTTTT
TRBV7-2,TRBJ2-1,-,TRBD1,CASSLDRQGGEQFF,TGTGCCAGCAGCTTAGATCGACAGGGCGGTGAGCAGTTCTTC
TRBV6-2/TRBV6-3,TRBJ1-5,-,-,CASSFSDQPQHF,TGTGCCAGCAGTTTTTCCGATCAGCCCCAGCATTTT
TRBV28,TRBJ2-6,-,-,CASSPTGSGANVLTF,TGTGCCAGCAGTCCTACAGGGTCTGGGGCCAACGTCCTGACTTTC
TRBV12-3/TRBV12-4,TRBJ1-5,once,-,CASRLQEAQPQHF,TGTGCCAGCAGACTACAGGAAGCCCAGCCCCAGCATTTT
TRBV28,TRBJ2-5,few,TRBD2,CASSASGRGETQYF,TGTGCCAGCAGTGCTAGCGGGAGAGGGGAGACCCAGTACTTC
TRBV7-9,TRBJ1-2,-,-,CASSLDSMNYGYTF,TGTGCCAGCAGCTTAGACTCCATGAACTATGGCTACACCTTC
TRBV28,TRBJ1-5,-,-,CASSQGQNNQPQHF,TGTGCCAGCAGTCAAGGACAGAACAATCAGCCCCAGCATTTT
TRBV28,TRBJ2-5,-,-,CASSATRETQYF,TGTGCCAGCAGCGCTACGCGAGAGACCCAGTACTTC
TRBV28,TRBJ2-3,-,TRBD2,CASSYHRLAGNTDTQYF,TGTGCCAGCAGCTACCATCGACTAGCGGGGAACACAGATACGCAGTATTTT
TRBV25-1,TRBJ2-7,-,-,CASSETSIFNEQYF,TGTGCCAGCAGTGAGACTAGTATCTTCAACGAGCAGTACTTC
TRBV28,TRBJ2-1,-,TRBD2,CASPSSGENNEQFF,TGTGCCAGCCCCTCTAGCGGAGAGAACAATGAGCAGTTCTTC
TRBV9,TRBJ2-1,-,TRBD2,CASSEGTSGSGVQFF,TGTGCCAGCAGCGAGGGGACTAGCGGGAGCGGGGTGCAGTTCTTC
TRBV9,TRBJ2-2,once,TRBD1,CASRTGGNTGELFF,TGTGCCAGCAGGACAGGGGGAAACACCGGGGAGCTGTTTTTT
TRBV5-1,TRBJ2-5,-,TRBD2,CASSKSGNQETQYF,TGCGCCAGCAGCAAGAGCGGGAACCAAGAGACCCAGTACTTC
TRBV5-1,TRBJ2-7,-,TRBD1,CASSLRPGQGSHEQYF,TGCGCCAGCAGCTTGCGTCCGGGACAGGGGTCCCACGAGCAGTACTTC
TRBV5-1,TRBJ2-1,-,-,CASSLENNNEQFF,TGCGCCAGCAGCTTGGAAAATAACAATGAGCAGTTCTTC
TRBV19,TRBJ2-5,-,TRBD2,CASAELAGGKGETQYF,TGTGCCAGTGCGGAGCTAGCGGGAGGCAAGGGTGAGACCCAGTACTTC
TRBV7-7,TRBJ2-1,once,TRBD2,CASSPAIGGRAVNEQFF,TGTGCTAGCAGCCCAGCCATTGGCGGGAGGGCCGTCAATGAGCAGTTCTTC
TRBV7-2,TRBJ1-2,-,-,CASSPPQGTYGYTF,TGTGCCAGCAGCCCCCCACAGGGCACCTATGGCTACACCTTC
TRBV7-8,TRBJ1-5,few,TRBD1,CASSWNRGSRQPQHF,TGTGCCAGCAGCTGGAACAGGGGATCCCGTCAGCCCCAGCATTTT
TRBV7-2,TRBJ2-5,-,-,CASSWGATGTQYF,TGTGCCAGCAGCTGGGGCGCTACCGGGACCCAGTACTTC
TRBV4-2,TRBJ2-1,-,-,CASSQDLNEQFF,TGTGCCAGCAGCCAAGATTTAAATGAGCAGTTCTTC
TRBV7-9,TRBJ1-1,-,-,CASSFDTEAFF,TGTGCCAGCAGCTTCGACACTGAAGCTTTCTTT
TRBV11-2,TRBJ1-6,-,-,CASSFSQNSPLHF,TGTGCCAGCAGCTTTTCCCAGAATTCACCCCTCCACTTT
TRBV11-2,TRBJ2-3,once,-,CASSLLIGGPTDTQYF,TGTGCCAGCAGCCTTCTTATCGGGGGACCCACAGATACGCAGTATTTT
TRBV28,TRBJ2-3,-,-,CASSLSLGVSGTDTQYF,TGTGCCAGCAGTTTATCGCTTGGTGTTTCGGGCACAGATACGCAGTATTTT
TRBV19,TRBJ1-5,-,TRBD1,CASTPGGTGVGQPQHF,TGTGCCAGTACCCCCGGCGGGACAGGGGTCGGTCAGCCCCAGCATTTT
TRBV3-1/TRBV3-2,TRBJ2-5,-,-,CASSQGVVETQYF,TGTGCCAGCAGCCAGGGAGTCGTCGAGACCCAGTACTTC
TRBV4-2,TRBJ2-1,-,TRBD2,CASSPYGGLAENEQFF,TGTGCCAGCAGCCCCTATGGTGGACTAGCGGAGAATGAGCAGTTCTTC
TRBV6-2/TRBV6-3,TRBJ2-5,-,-,CASSYVGSIGKETQYF,TGTGCCAGCAGTTACGTAGGAAGTATCGGGAAAGAGACCCAGTACTTC
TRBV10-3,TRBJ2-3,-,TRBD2,CATSPAGETDTQYF,TGTGCCACCTCACCTGCGGGAGAGACAGATACGCAGTATTTT
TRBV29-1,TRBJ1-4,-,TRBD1,CSVEDRPGQGREKLFF,TGCAGCGTTGAGGATCGTCCGGGACAGGGGCGTGAAAAACTGTTTTTT
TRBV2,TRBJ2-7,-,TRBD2,CASSLPLAGSYEQYF,TGTGCCAGCAGCCTGCCCTTAGCGGGAAGCTACGAGCAGTACTTC
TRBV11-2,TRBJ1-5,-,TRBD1,CASIAGTDNQPQHF,TGTGCCAGCATCGCCGGGACAGACAATCAGCCCCAGCATTTT
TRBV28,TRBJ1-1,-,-,CASTSNTGTTEAFF,TGTGCCAGCACTTCCAACACAGGGACCACTGAAGCTTTCTTT
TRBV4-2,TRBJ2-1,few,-,CASSQEGQYNEQFF,TGTGCCAGCAGCCAAGAGGGGCAGTACAATGAGCAGTTCTTC
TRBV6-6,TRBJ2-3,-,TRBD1,CASSYSQGGQDTQYF,TGTGCCAGCAGTTACTCACAGGGGGGACAAGATACGCAGTATTTT
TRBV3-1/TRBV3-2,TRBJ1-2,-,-,CASSFPTGYGYTF,TGTGCCAGCAGCTTCCCGACAGGCTATGGCTACACCTTC
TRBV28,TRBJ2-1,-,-,CASSLRGTSYNEQFF,TGTGCCAGCAGTTTACGGGGGACTTCCTACAATGAGCAGTTCTTC
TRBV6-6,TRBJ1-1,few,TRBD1,CASRELQGAAFGFF,TGTGCCAGCAGAGAACTACAGGGGGCGGCATTTGGTTTCTTT
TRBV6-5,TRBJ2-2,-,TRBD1,CASSYSRQGGTGELFF,TGTGCCAGCAGTTACTCGCGACAGGGGGGCACCGGGGAGCTGTTTTTT
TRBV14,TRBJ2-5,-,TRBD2,CASSQFSGLAGETQYF,TGTGCCAGCAGCCAATTCTCCGGTCTAGCGGGAGAGACCCAGTACTTC
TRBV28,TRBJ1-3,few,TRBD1,CASSTGGISGNTIYF,TGTGCCAGCAGTACAGGGGGTATCTCTGGAAACACCATATATTTT
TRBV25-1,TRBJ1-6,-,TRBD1,CASGDSVRYSPLHF,TGTGCCAGCGGGGACAGCGTTAGATATTCACCCCTCCACTTT
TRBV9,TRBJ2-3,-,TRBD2,CASSRRGDDTDTQYF,TGTGCCAGCAGTAGACGGGGGGATGACACAGATACGCAGTATTTT
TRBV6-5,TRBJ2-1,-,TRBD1,CASSYRRQGAWEQFF,TGTGCCAGCAGTTATCGTCGGCAGGGGGCCTGGGAGCAGTTCTTC
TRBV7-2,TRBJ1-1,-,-,CASSRQGMNTEAFF,TGTGCCAGCAGCCGTCAGGGGATGAACACTGAAGCTTTCTTT
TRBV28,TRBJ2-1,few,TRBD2,CASSLTSGGWVEQFF,TGTGCCAGCAGTTTAACTAGCGGGGGGTGGGTTGAGCAGTTCTTC
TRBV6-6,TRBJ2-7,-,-,CASSYATATYEQYF,TGTGCCAGCAGTTACGCGACAGCAACCTACGAGCAGTACTTC
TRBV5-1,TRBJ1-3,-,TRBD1,CASSLEGAAGNTIYF,TGCGCCAGCAGCTTGGAGGGGGCCGCTGGAAACACCATATATTTT